The present TCR beta chain was sequenced within a study of T cell responses to AZD1222 COVID-19 vaccine (dated by TCRdb to 2020 to 2023). Regarding the research as a whole: AZD1222 recipients whose second dose came at about 4 weeks and those whose second dose came at about 12 weeks were combined into one group, since spike-specific TCR depth and breadth did not differ between the two schedules. TCR sequencing was performed for roughly 250 trial participants, of whom roughly 200 were given two doses of AZD1222 and 26 were given two doses of MenACWY control vaccine. Trial participants were enrolled by age into 18-55, 56-69 and 70-plus year subgroups, with about 150, 28 and 57 TCR-sequenced participants respectively. Overall study results and their limits: Participants were mostly white British and included more females than males, and it was suggested by the authors that clonal diversity may have been underestimated. After two AZD1222 doses, both the breadth and the depth of spike-specific TCRs were significantly higher than at day 0 and than in MenACWY recipients. Because no day 14 peak-response samples were available, the repertoires could be characterized only after the peak T cell response. Vaccine-associated CD4 TCRs spanned the whole spike protein, with dominant responses in regions 160-218 and 743-854. In the small 56-69-year group, the increase in depth fell short of significance, most likely because of low power. Epitopes outside the regions mutated in the B.1.351 and B.1.1.7 variants were reportedly recognized by nearly half of the unique spike-specific TCRs. Conclusions about previously exposed vaccinees are limited, since just 5 to 7 AZD1222 recipients were seropositive for SARS-CoV-2 at baseline.

As to this clone: Its target antigen remains unknown. Base quality data are lacking; no much larger clone is found one base away.

Germline trimming: 0 bases from V, 10 bases from J; junction bases outside gene matches: 4. Including cysteine and phenylalanine, the CDR3 has 13 amino acids. Only CDR3 DNA is held: 39 bases, read in frame from base 1. The time point tag for this specimen amounts to: baseline before first vaccination. Samples from vaccinated people were obtained from the UK trials COV001 and COV002, which included a single-blind randomized controlled phase 2/3 trial of AZD1222 (ChAdOx1 nCoV-19) in healthy adults. For TCRbeta chain sequencing, PBMC samples from trial participants were taken at day 0 and at day 28 after the second dose. The CDR3 regions of human TCRbeta chains were analyzed by immunosequencing. The authors' analysis ran thus. TCRs in the repertoires were matched against a reference library of SARS-CoV-2-specific TCRs that had been generated with the MIRA antigen-specificity platform. Breadth meant the fraction of unique TCRs that were SARS-CoV-2-associated, whereas depth meant the fraction of total T cells that were SARS-CoV-2-associated. Using the MIRA data, every spike-specific TCR was mapped to the spike region that the TCR reacted to and assigned to either a CD4 or a CD8 class. Log10-transformed breadth and depth values were compared by one-way ANOVA with Sidak's multiple comparisons tests. As stored in TCRdb, this immuneACCESS dataset retains in-frame rearrangements with V and J assigned. A fraction of the clones does not appear; measured against another copy, unresolved V genes explain less than half of the discrepancy, and the remainder lacks a known reason. V and J calls and clone size are those listed in that table; D and trimming were worked out from the DNA. This sample is represented by about 97,000 clones; about 89% of them were singletons. The ten largest clones represent under 8.5% of the sample.

This chain joins TRBV12-3 or TRBV12-4 to TRBJ1-1, with TRBD1 matching 8 junction bases. Sequencing used peripheral blood, obtained on day 0 of AZD1222 vaccination. This receptor was obtained from an adult in good health. The nucleotide sequence reads TGTGCCAGCAGTTTAGCGGACAGGGTATTAGCTTTCTTT. Its product reads: CASSLADRVLAFF.